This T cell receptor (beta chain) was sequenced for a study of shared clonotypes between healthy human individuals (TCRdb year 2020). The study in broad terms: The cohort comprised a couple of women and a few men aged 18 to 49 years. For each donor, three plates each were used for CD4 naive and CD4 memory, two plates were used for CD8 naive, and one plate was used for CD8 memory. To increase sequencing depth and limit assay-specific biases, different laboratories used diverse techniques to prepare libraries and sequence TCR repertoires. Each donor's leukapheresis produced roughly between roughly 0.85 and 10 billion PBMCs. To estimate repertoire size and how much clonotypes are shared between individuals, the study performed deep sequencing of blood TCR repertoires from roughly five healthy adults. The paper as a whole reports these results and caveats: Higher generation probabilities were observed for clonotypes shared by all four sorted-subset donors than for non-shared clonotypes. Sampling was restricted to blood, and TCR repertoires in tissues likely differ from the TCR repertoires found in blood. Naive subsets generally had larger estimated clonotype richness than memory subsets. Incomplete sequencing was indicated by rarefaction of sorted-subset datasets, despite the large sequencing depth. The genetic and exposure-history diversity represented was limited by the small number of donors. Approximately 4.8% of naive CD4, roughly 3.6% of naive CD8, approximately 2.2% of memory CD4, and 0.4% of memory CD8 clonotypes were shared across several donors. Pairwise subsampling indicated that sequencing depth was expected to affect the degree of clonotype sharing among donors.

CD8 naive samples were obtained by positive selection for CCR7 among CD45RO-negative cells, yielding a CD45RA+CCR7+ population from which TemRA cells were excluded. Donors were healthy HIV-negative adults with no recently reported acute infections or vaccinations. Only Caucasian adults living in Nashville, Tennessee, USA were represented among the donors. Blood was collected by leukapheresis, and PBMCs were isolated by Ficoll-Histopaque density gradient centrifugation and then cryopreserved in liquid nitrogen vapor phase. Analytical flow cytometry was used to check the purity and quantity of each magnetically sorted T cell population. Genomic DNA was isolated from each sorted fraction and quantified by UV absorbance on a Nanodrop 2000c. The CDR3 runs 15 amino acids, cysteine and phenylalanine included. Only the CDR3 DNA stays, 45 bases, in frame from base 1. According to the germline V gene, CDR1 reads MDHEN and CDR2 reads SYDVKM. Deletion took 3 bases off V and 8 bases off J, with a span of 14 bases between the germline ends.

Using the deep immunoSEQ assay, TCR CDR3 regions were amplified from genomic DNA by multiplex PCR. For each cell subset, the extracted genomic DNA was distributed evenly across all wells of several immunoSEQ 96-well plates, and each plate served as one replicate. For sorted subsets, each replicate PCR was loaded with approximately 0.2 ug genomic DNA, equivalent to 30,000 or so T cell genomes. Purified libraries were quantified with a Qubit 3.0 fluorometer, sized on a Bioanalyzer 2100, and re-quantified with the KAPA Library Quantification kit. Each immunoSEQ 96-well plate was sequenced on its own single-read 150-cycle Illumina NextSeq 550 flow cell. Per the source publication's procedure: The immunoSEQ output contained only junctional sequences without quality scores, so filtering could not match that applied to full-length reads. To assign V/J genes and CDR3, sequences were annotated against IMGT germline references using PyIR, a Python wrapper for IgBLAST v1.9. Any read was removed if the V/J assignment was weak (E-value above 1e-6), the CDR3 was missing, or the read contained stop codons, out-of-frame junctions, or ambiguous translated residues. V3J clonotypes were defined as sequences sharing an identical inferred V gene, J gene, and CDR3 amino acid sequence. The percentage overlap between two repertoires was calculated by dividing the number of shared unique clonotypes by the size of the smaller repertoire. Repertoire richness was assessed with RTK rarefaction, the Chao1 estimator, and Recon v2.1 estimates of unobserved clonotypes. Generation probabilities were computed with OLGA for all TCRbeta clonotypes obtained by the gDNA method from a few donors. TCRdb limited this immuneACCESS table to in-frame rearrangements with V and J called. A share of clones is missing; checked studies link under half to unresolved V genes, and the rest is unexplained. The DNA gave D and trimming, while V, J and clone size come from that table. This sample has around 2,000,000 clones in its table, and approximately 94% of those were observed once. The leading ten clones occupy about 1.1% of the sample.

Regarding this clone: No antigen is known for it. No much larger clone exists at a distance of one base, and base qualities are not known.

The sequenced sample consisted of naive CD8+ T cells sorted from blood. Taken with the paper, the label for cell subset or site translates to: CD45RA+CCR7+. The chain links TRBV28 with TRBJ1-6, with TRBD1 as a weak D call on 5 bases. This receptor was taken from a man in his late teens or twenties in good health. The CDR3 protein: CASSLGRTWDSPLHF. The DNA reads TGTGCCAGCAGTTTGGGCAGGACATGGGATTCACCCCTCCACTTT.